These T cell receptor beta chains were read from a single sample in a study of blood T cell repertoires in COVID-19. Method: immunoSEQ multiplex PCR; TCRdb's copy keeps in-frame clones and lacks some. In the table there are about 62,000 clones, 80% to 90% of which are singletons. Sequenced: peripheral blood. These receptors came from a woman of 80 years or more with acute or convalescent COVID-19. Each CDR3 is given with its conserved first and last residue. The order of the fields is J gene, D gene, V gene, clone size, CDR3 DNA, CDR3 protein. D genes are given only for firm matches. Rows give clone size only sometimes, using once, few, many, or a class for an expanded clone.

>TRBJ1-1|.|TRBV7-9|.
TGTGCCAGCAGCTTAGGCCAGGGGATCACTGAAGCTTTCTTT
CASSLGQGITEAFF
>TRBJ1-5|.|TRBV28|once
TGTGCCAGCACTACGCCAGCAGGGGCCCTAGGCAATCAGCCCCAGCATTTT
CASTTPAGALGNQPQHF
>TRBJ2-7|TRBD1|TRBV28|once
TGTGCCAGCACCATCCGGGACAGGGGTGGCGAGCAGTACTTC
CASTIRDRGGEQYF
>TRBJ2-2|.|TRBV9|.
TGTGCCAGCAGCGCGGGTTTTACCGGGGAGCTGTTTTTT
CASSAGFTGELFF
>TRBJ2-7|TRBD2|TRBV11-3|.
TGTGCCAGCAGCCCCGGCGGGGTAGCGGGAGGCTACGAGCAGTACTTC
CASSPGGVAGGYEQYF
>TRBJ2-1|TRBD2|TRBV11-3|.
TGTGCCAGCAGCCCGGGACTAGAGAGAAATGAGCAGTTCTTC
CASSPGLERNEQFF
>TRBJ1-2|TRBD1|TRBV6-2/TRBV6-3|.
TGTGCCAGCAGTGATACAGGGGGCCGGAACTATGGCTACACCTTC
CASSDTGGRNYGYTF
>TRBJ2-3|TRBD1|TRBV5-6|.
TGTGCCAGCAGCTTAACTTGGTTACTGACAGGGAGTCCCACAGATACGCAGTATTTT
CASSLTWLLTGSPTDTQYF
>TRBJ2-5|TRBD2|TRBV5-4|.
TGTGCCAGCAGCTTGCCGCTAGCGGGAGAGACCCAGTACTTC
CASSLPLAGETQYF
>TRBJ2-7|.|TRBV6-2/TRBV6-3|.
TGTGCCAGCAGTTACCCGAATTTTATCCCGGTCTACGAGCAGTACTTC
CASSYPNFIPVYEQYF
>TRBJ2-1|.|TRBV9|once
TGTGCCAGCAGCGTAGCATCTAGCGAAAGCTCCTACAATGAGCAGTTCTTC
CASSVASSESSYNEQFF
>TRBJ2-1|.|TRBV27|.
TGTGCCAGCAGTTTATCGACTGCGAACAATGAGCAGTTCTTC
CASSLSTANNEQFF
>TRBJ1-2|.|TRBV5-1|once
TGCGCCAGCAGCTTTCAGGGTCACTATGGCTACACCTTC
CASSFQGHYGYTF
>TRBJ1-5|.|TRBV12-5|.
TGTGCTAGTGGCAATGCTACCGCGAGGCCCCAGCATTTT
CASGNATARPQHF
>TRBJ1-5|.|TRBV4-1|.
TGCGCCAGCAGTGATGCAGGGCGCAATCAGCCCCAGCATTTT
CASSDAGRNQPQHF
>TRBJ1-1|.|TRBV11-3|.
TGTGCCAGCAGCAAAGATCAGGGGTCGGACACTGAAGCTTTCTTT
CASSKDQGSDTEAFF
>TRBJ1-2|TRBD1|TRBV30|once
TGTGCCTGGAAACGACAGGGAAGTGGCTACACCTTC
CAWKRQGSGYTF
>TRBJ2-3|.|TRBV19|.
TGTGCCAGTAGTATCAGCAGGGGCACAGATACGCAGTATTTT
CASSISRGTDTQYF
>TRBJ2-1|.|TRBV24-1|once
TGTGCCACCAGTGATGGGGCGGACAGATACAATGAGCAGTTCTTC
CATSDGADRYNEQFF
>TRBJ2-1|.|TRBV30|.
TGTGCCTGGAGTGTACCCGAGCGGGTGGGTGAGCAGTTCTTC
CAWSVPERVGEQFF
>TRBJ1-2|TRBD1|TRBV28|once
TGTGCCAGCAGTCGCGGCGGGGACAGCCTCTATGGCTACACCTTC
CASSRGGDSLYGYTF
>TRBJ2-2|.|TRBV3-1/TRBV3-2|.
TGTGCCAGCAGCCCCCCGAATTTAGCGAGCGGGGAGCTGTTTTTT
CASSPPNLASGELFF
>TRBJ2-2|TRBD1|TRBV5-1|once
TGCGCCAGCAGCTCGGGGCACAGGGGAACCGGGGAGCTGTTTTTT
CASSSGHRGTGELFF
>TRBJ1-1|TRBD1|TRBV11-2|.
TGTGCCAGCAGCTCGACCAGTACAGGGGGGGGAACTGAAGCTTTCTTT
CASSSTSTGGGTEAFF
>TRBJ1-4|TRBD1|TRBV11-2|few
TGTGCCAGCAGCGCGGTAGGGGGCACGGCGGAAGAAAAACTGTTTTTT
CASSAVGGTAEEKLFF
>TRBJ2-3|TRBD1|TRBV5-1|.
TGCGCCAGCAGCCTGGGGACAGGTATTTCCACAGATACGCAGTATTTT
CASSLGTGISTDTQYF
>TRBJ1-5|.|TRBV4-1|.
TGCGCCAGCAGCCAAGATAATTTGGGGAGAGTGAGTCTCAATCAGCCCCAGCATTTT
CASSQDNLGRVSLNQPQHF
>TRBJ2-2|TRBD1|TRBV5-8|.
TGTGCCAGCAGCTCGCGACAGGGGAAGGAGGTCGGGGAGCTGTTTTTT
CASSSRQGKEVGELFF
>TRBJ2-7|.|TRBV19|.
TGTGCCAGTAGTCTCGGTGGCGGGCCTCCTTTCTACGAGCAGTACTTC
CASSLGGGPPFYEQYF
>TRBJ1-1|.|TRBV6-6|few
TGTGCCAGCAGTTACCCCGCGGCAGGGCGCACTGAAGCTTTCTTT
CASSYPAAGRTEAFF
>TRBJ2-3|.|TRBV3-1/TRBV3-2|.
TGTGCCAGCAGCCTAAGGGGTTCGGATACGCAGTATTTT
CASSLRGSDTQYF
>TRBJ2-1|TRBD1|TRBV29-1|.
TGCAGCGTTGCACGGGGACAGGGTTCAGGCGATGAGCAGTTCTTC
CSVARGQGSGDEQFF
>TRBJ1-6|.|TRBV27|.
TGTGCCAGCAGTCTACAGGCTTTCTCCTATAATTCACCCCTCCACTTT
CASSLQAFSYNSPLHF
>TRBJ2-1|TRBD2|TRBV19|.
TGTGCCAGTAGTGTTACTAGCGGGACCTACAATGAGCAGTTCTTC
CASSVTSGTYNEQFF
>TRBJ2-2|.|TRBV11-2|.
TGTGCCAGCAGCTTTTCTTTCCCCGGGGAGCTGTTTTTT
CASSFSFPGELFF
>TRBJ2-7|.|TRBV24-1|.
TGTGCCACCAGTGGGGTAGTATTAGCGCAGTACTTC
CATSGVVLAQYF
>TRBJ2-3|TRBD2|TRBV7-3|.
TGTGCCAGCAGCTTAACTAGCGGGAGTGGCCCAGATACGCAGTATTTT
CASSLTSGSGPDTQYF
>TRBJ2-7|TRBD2|TRBV6-6|.
TGTGCCACCTCGACTAGCGGGGGGATCTACGAGCAGTACTTC
CATSTSGGIYEQYF
>TRBJ2-2|TRBD1|TRBV18|.
TGTGCCAGCTCACCGGACAGGTCCAACACCGGGGAGCTGTTTTTT
CASSPDRSNTGELFF
>TRBJ1-2|TRBD1|TRBV9|.
TGTGCCAGCAGTCTCGACAGGGACTATGGCTACACCTTC
CASSLDRDYGYTF
>TRBJ2-3|.|TRBV9|few
TGTGCCAGCAGCAAAGGGGCTTCCTCTTCCCCAGATACGCAGTATTTT
CASSKGASSSPDTQYF
>TRBJ2-2|TRBD1|TRBV19|.
TGTGCCAGTAGTATTTACTCAGGACAGGGTAACACCGGGGAGCTGTTTTTT
CASSIYSGQGNTGELFF
>TRBJ1-1|.|TRBV19|.
TGTGCCAGTAGTATCGCAGGAATGAACACTGAAGCTTTCTTT
CASSIAGMNTEAFF
>TRBJ2-1|.|TRBV3-1/TRBV3-2|.
TGTGCCAGCAGCCAAGACGCCCTAGCCAACAATGAGCAGTTCTTC
CASSQDALANNEQFF
>TRBJ2-7|.|TRBV27|.
TGTGCCAGCAGTTTACGTCCAACTCGAGAGCAGTACTTC
CASSLRPTREQYF